Given below is one T cell receptor beta chain in context. Antigen: not known. This sample was taken from a study of vaccination effects on CD4 cells after COVID-19. Study-level results: Missing from the study were early post-infection timepoints, and its convalescent patients were few. Long after vaccination, the clones induced by infection and by vaccine shrank markedly in size.

Assay used: immunoSEQ multiplex PCR; TCRdb lists only in-frame clones, some missing. The table has about 73,000 clones, about four fifths seen once. Expansion with viral peptide pools was applied to antigen-specific CD4+ T cells by the ViraFEST assay prior to sequencing. Cultured cells yielded isolated CD4+ T cells after nine to ten days. Each vaccine recipient was nucleocapsid antibody negative and had no prior SARS-CoV-2 infection. Cultivation was performed at two million PBMC per well with about 9 IU/ml IL-2 and roughly 9.9 ug/ml peptides added. Days 3 and 7 were when half the medium was replaced with IL-2 medium. CDR3 length equals 16 residues. Trimming removed 6 bases at V and 7 bases at J, with 21 bases between. The germline gives CDR1 MDHEN, CDR2 SYDVKM.

This TCR derives from a human donor who received a COVID-19 vaccine. The chain combines TRBV28 with TRBJ1-4; the D is unclear. The source material was CD4+ T cells from PBMCs cultured with HCoV-NL63 spike peptides, sampled before COVID-19 vaccination. The CDR3 loop is CASSPALGIGGEKLFF. The DNA of the CDR3 is TGTGCCAGCAGCCCGGCGTTAGGGATTGGAGGTGAAAAACTGTTTTTT. The whole variable domain, filled in from reference TRBV28 and TRBJ1-4, reads DVKVTQSSRYLVKRTGEKVFLECVQDMDHENMFWYRQDPGLGLRLIYFSYDVKMKEKGDIPEGYSVSREKKERFSLILESASTNQTSMYLCASSPALGIGGEKLFFGSGTQLSVL.